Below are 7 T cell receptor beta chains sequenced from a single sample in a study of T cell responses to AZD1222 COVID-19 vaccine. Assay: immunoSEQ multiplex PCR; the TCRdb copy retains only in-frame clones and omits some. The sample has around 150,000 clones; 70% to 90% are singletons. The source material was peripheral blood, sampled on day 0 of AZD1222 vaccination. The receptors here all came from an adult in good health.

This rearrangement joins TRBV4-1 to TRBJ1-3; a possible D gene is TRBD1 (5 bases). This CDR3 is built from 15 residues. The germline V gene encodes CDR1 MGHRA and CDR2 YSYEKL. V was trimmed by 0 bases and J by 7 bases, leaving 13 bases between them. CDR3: CASSQDLPNRNTIYF. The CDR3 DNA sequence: TGCGCCAGCAGCCAAGATCTTCCGAACAGGAACACCATATATTTT.

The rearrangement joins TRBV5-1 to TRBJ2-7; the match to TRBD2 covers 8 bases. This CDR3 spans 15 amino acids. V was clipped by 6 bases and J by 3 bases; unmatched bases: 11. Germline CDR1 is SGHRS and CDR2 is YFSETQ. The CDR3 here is CASTPLAGPLYEQYF. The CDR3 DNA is TGCGCCAGCACCCCCCTAGCGGGTCCCCTCTACGAGCAGTACTTC.

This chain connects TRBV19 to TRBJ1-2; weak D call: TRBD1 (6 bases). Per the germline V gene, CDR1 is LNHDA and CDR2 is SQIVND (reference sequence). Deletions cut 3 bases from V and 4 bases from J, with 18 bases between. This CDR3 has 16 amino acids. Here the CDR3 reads CASSIRHREFVYGYTF. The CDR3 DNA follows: TGTGCCAGTAGTATCCGGCACAGGGAGTTCGTCTATGGCTACACCTTC.

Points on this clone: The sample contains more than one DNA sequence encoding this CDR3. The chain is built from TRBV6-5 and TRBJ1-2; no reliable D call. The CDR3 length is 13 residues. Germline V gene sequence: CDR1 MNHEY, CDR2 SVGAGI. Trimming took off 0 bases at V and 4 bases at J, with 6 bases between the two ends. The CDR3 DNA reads TGTGCCAGCAGTTACTCTGGAGGCTATGGCTACACCTTC. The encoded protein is CASSYSGGYGYTF.

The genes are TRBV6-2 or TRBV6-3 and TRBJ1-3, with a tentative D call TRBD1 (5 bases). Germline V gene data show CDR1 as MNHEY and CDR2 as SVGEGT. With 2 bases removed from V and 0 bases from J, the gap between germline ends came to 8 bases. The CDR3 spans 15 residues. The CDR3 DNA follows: TGTGCCAGCAGTTACGGGGGGATCTCTGGAAACACCATATATTTT. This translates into CASSYGGISGNTIYF.

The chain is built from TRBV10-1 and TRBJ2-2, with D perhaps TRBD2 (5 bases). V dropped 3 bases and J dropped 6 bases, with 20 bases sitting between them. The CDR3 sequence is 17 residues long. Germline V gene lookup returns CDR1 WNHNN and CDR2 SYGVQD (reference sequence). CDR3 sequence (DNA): TGCGCCAGCAGTGAAACGCCCGGGGTAAAATACGCCGGGGAGCTGTTTTTT. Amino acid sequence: CASSETPGVKYAGELFF.

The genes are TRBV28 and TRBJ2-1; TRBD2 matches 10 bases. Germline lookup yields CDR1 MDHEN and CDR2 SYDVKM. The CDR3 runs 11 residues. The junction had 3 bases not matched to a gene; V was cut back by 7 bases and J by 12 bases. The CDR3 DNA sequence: TGTGCCAGCAATCGACTAGCGGGGCAGTTCTTC. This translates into CASNRLAGQFF. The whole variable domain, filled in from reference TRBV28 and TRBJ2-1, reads DVKVTQSSRYLVKRTGEKVFLECVQDMDHENMFWYRQDPGLGLRLIYFSYDVKMKEKGDIPEGYSVSREKKERFSLILESASTNQTSMYLCASNRLAGQFFGPGTRLTVL.